These 10 T cell receptor beta chains share one sample of origin, sequenced in a study of blood T cell repertoires in COVID-19. Here immunoSEQ multiplex PCR was the method, and the copy in TCRdb shows in-frame clones only, minus some. The sample shows tens of thousands of clones, 86% of them seen only once. Material for sequencing was peripheral blood. These TCRs come from an elderly man with active COVID-19.

The CDR3 nucleotides read TGTGCCAGCAGCGTAGCTGGCCGGGAGATGACCGGGGAGCTGTTTTTT. Protein product: CASSVAGREMTGELFF. The chain has TRBV9 and TRBJ2-2, with D possibly being TRBD2 (6 bases). The CDR3 is 16 residues long. Germline CDR1 and CDR2: SGDLS and YYNGEE. V was trimmed by 0 bases and J by 5 bases, leaving 14 bases between them.

The chain has TRBV2 and TRBJ2-5, with D tentatively TRBD2 (5 bases). Germline V gives CDR1 SNHLY, CDR2 FYNNEI. The ends were cut back, 4 bases at V and 1 base at J, with 13 bases in the middle. The CDR3 consists of 15 residues. The CDR3 region is CASSGFGNPQETQYF. The CDR3 DNA reads TGTGCCAGCAGTGGGTTCGGGAATCCCCAAGAGACCCAGTACTTC.

This clone appeared a few times. The V gene is TRBV5-1, the J gene TRBJ1-1; 10 bases match TRBD1. The CDR3 loop spans 15 amino acids. CDR1 and CDR2 (germline): SGHRS, YFSETQ. Trimming cost V 4 bases and J 4 bases; bases outside gene matches: 7. CDR3 amino acids: CASSGRTGGGTEAFF. The CDR3, as DNA: TGCGCCAGCAGCGGGAGGACAGGGGGAGGCACTGAAGCTTTCTTT.

The chain couples TRBV3-1 (or the pseudogene TRBV3-2) to TRBJ2-5; TRBD1 matches 7 bases. V was pared by 5 bases and J by 2 bases, with 5 bases of the junction left unmatched. CDR1 and CDR2 from the germline V gene are LGHDT and YNNKEL (reference sequence). This CDR3 contains 14 residues. CDR3 in DNA: TGTGCCAGCAGCAAAAGGGGGCTACAAGAGACCCAGTACTTC. Amino acid sequence: CASSKRGLQETQYF.

A single count supports this clone. The V gene is TRBV14, the J gene TRBJ2-5; 8 positions match TRBD2. The CDR3 runs 17 residues. CDR1 and CDR2 from the germline V gene are SGHDN and FVKESK. Trimming at V came to 0 bases and at J to 2 bases, leaving 8 bases not matched to a gene. The CDR3 is CASSQDLGSGIQETQYF. Written as DNA, the CDR3 is TGTGCCAGCAGCCAAGATCTGGGTAGCGGGATTCAAGAGACCCAGTACTTC. The variable domain in full, completed from reference TRBV14 and TRBJ2-5, reads EAGVTQFPSHSVIEKGQTVTLRCDPISGHDNLYWYRRVMGKEIKFLLHFVKESKQDESGMPNNRFLAERTGGTYSTLKVQPAELEDSGVYFCASSQDLGSGIQETQYFGPGTRLLVL.

Concerning this clone: One end of the junction fails to match germline, which may point to a read error. V is TRBV7-2 and J is TRBJ2-5, with a weak D call TRBD2 (6 bases). In germline, CDR1 is SGHTA, CDR2 FQGNSA. The CDR3 runs 11 residues. CDR3 protein: CASSPGTSSHF. The CDR3 nucleotides are TGTGCCAGCAGCCCCGGGACTTCTTCCCACTTC. The variable domain in full, with the rest retrieved from reference TRBV7-2 and TRBJ2-5, is GAGVSQSPSNKVTEKGKDVELRCDPISGHTALYWYRQSLGQGLEFLIYFQGNSAPDKSGLPSDRFSAERTGGSVSTLTIQRTQQEDSAVYLCASSPGTSSHFGPGTRLLVL.

The J gene is TRBJ1-2, the V gene TRBV9, with D possibly being TRBD1 (6 bases). Per germline, CDR1 SGDLS and CDR2 YYNGEE. This CDR3 region has 16 residues. V lost 0 bases and J lost 0, with 12 bases in between. The CDR3 nucleotides are TGTGCCAGCAGCGTAGGTATGGACAGTTCTAACTATGGCTACACCTTC. Translation gives CASSVGMDSSNYGYTF. The whole variable domain, filled in from reference TRBV9 and TRBJ1-2, reads DSGVTQTPKHLITATGQRVTLRCSPRSGDLSVYWYQQSLDQGLQFLIQYYNGEERAKGNILERFSAQQFPDLHSELNLSSLELGDSALYFCASSVGMDSSNYGYTFGSGTRLTVV.

The rearrangement joins TRBV10-3 to TRBJ2-1, with TRBD1 matching over 7 bases. Germline V gene sequence: CDR1 ENHRY, CDR2 SYGVKD. V trimming: 5 bases; J trimming: 3 bases; junction bases outside the gene matches: 7. The CDR3 covers 15 residues. CDR3 nucleotides: TGTGCCATCAGTCCGGGACAGTCCTTCTACAATGAGCAGTTCTTC. This translates into CAISPGQSFYNEQFF.

A single count supports this clone. The rearrangement links TRBV30 to TRBJ1-2; D is possibly TRBD1 (5 bases). The CDR3 covers 15 residues. Germline CDR1 and CDR2: GTSNPN and SVGIG (reference sequence). The ends were cut back, 0 bases at V and 6 bases at J, with 17 bases in the middle. DNA of the CDR3: TGTGCCTGGAGTGTACTGTCGGGGGACCTCAATGGCTACACCTTC. Amino acid sequence: CAWSVLSGDLNGYTF. Filled out from reference TRBV30 and TRBJ1-2, the complete variable domain reads SQTIHQWPATLVQPVGSPLSLECTVEGTSNPNLYWYRQAAGRGLQLLFYSVGIGQISSEVPQNLSASRPQDRQFILSSKKLLLSDSGFYLCAWSVLSGDLNGYTFGSGTRLTVV.

This sequence joins TRBV7-2 and TRBJ2-1; 9 bases are shared with TRBD2. V gave up 7 bases and J gave up 7 bases; unmatched junction bases: 14. Germline CDR1 and CDR2: SGHTA and FQGNSA. There are 16 residues in the CDR3. The CDR3 nucleotides read TGTGCCAGCACCGTACTGGGACTAGCCGGAGGGAATGAGCAGTTCTTC. Residues: CASTVLGLAGGNEQFF.